A single T cell receptor beta chain is shown here with its context. Its antigen is still unknown. This entry belongs to a study of OX40 agonist ivuxolimab in advanced cancers. Profiling relied on immunoSEQ multiplex PCR, and the TCRdb table lists in-frame clones only, not all of them. The data show about 48,000 clones, with around 87% seen just once and about 1.9% held by the top ten. Study-level points and caveats: Among some nonresponders, normalized T-cell clonal expansion was also low.

The clonotype was recovered from an adult with an advanced solid tumor such as melanoma, head and neck, liver or kidney cancer. The source was CD4+ or CD8+ T cells sorted from blood, collected in a trial of the OX40 agonist ivuxolimab.

The CDR3 nucleotides are TGTGCCAGTAGTATTCGACAGAACGCCAACTCTGGAAACACCATATATTTT. It specifies CASSIRQNANSGNTIYF. J is TRBJ1-3 and V is TRBV19, with D maybe TRBD1 (5 bases). V gave up 3 bases and J gave up 0 bases, with 15 bases separating them. This CDR3 has 17 amino acids. Germline-derived CDR1 and CDR2 are LNHDA and SQIVND (reference sequence).